Below, 10 T cell receptor beta chains from the same sample are listed, as sequenced in a study of beta chain features in type 1 diabetes. Expressed TCRB transcripts got sequenced, as all isolated RNA was reverse transcribed. The protocol was immunoSEQ multiplex PCR, while the TCRdb copy is restricted to in-frame clones and leaves out a portion. This sample yields 240,000 or so clones, of which around 26% are seen a single time; 3% to 4% belongs to the top ten. Sequencing was done on a sample of central memory CD4+ T cells from blood. Source of these receptors: a man younger than 45 in good health.

This clone was found a few times. The chain recombines TRBV29-1 with TRBJ1-2; D not resolved. This CDR3 region has 12 residues. Germline V lookup: CDR1 SQVTM, CDR2 ANQGSEA. CDR3 sequence reads: CNDTHLNYGYTF. The CDR3 region has the DNA TGCAACGATACACACTTGAACTATGGCTACACCTTC.

This clone was counted at least ten times. The V gene is TRBV29-1, the J gene TRBJ2-7; D may be TRBD2 (5 bases). Germline V gene lookup returns CDR1 SQVTM and CDR2 ANQGSEA. V was cut by 5 bases and J by 5 bases, with 13 bases left in between. The CDR3 contains 12 residues. CDR3 amino acids: CSVYSFGNEQYF. CDR3 nucleotide sequence: TGCAGCGTTTACTCCTTCGGGAACGAGCAGTACTTC.

This chain joins TRBV7-9 and TRBJ2-1; 9 bases fit TRBD2. Germline values: CDR1 SEHNR, CDR2 FQNEAQ (reference sequence). The ends lost 1 base at V and 7 bases at J; junction bases unmatched: 8. This CDR3 spans 16 amino acids. CDR3 in DNA: TGTGCCAGCAGCTTAGTGGCGGGAGGGCAGAGTAATGAGCAGTTCTTC. This gives the protein CASSLVAGGQSNEQFF.

This rearrangement joins TRBV11-2 to TRBJ2-1; 7 nucleotides agree with TRBD1. Trimming removed 5 bases from V and 6 bases from J; junction bases left unmatched: 10. The CDR3 length is 15 residues. Germline lookup yields CDR1 SGHAT and CDR2 FQNNGV. The CDR3 sequence is CASSTGTVGGNEQFF. CDR3 nucleotide sequence: TGTGCCAGCAGCACCGGGACAGTGGGCGGCAATGAGCAGTTCTTC.

This chain connects TRBV11-2 to TRBJ2-3, with 7 bases lining up with TRBD2. The germline V gene has CDR1 SGHAT and CDR2 FQNNGV. The CDR3 is 15 amino acids. Germline trimming cut 4 bases from V and 2 bases from J; bases unmatched to any gene: 6. The CDR3 DNA follows: TGTGCCAGCAGCTCCCTGCGGGAGAACACAGATACGCAGTATTTT. Residues: CASSSLRENTDTQYF.

The chain uses TRBV25-1 and TRBJ1-4; weak D call: TRBD1 (5 bases). The CDR3 sequence is 16 residues long. With 6 bases removed from V and 0 bases from J, the gap between germline ends came to 14 bases. Germline CDR1 and CDR2: MGHDK and SYGVNS. The CDR3 bases are TGTGCCAGCAGCCCCCTGGGGGGGGCAACTAATGAAAAACTGTTTTTT. Translating it yields CASSPLGGATNEKLFF. The full variable domain, completed using reference TRBV25-1 and TRBJ1-4, is EADIYQTPRYLVIGTGKKITLECSQTMGHDKMYWYQQDPGMELHLIHYSYGVNSTEKGDLSSESTVSRIRTEHFPLTLESARPSHTSQYLCASSPLGGATNEKLFFGSGTQLSVL.

This clone showed up just once. V is TRBV27 and J is TRBJ2-5; D may be TRBD1 (5 bases). Trimming pared 6 bases from V and 2 bases from J, leaving 13 bases between. Germline V gene lookup returns CDR1 MNHEY and CDR2 SMNVEV (reference sequence). This CDR3 contains 14 residues. The DNA for the CDR3 is TGTGCCAGCAGACTGACAGTAAAGCAAGAGACCCAGTACTTC. Amino acid sequence: CASRLTVKQETQYF.

This rearrangement joins TRBV7-9 to TRBJ2-3; tentatively, D is TRBD1 (6 bases). Deletions cut 3 bases from V and 4 bases from J, with 20 bases between. CDR1 and CDR2 (germline): SEHNR, FQNEAQ (reference sequence). The CDR3 extends over 17 amino acids. CDR3 coding DNA: TGTGCCAGCAGCTTGCAAAGGACAGCTTCAGGCCCAGATACGCAGTATTTT. This encodes CASSLQRTASGPDTQYF.

This clone has more than one count but fewer than ten. The chain recombines TRBV7-9 with TRBJ2-3; unclear D gene. Germline V gene data show CDR1 as SEHNR and CDR2 as FQNEAQ (reference sequence). The CDR3 loop spans 13 amino acids. V shed 1 base and J shed 10 bases, with 12 bases lying between them. The CDR3 DNA follows: TGTGCCAGCAGCTTAGAATTTATGAGAGCGCAGTATTTT. This translates into CASSLEFMRAQYF.

The rearrangement links TRBV30 to TRBJ1-2, with D perhaps matching TRBD1 (6 bases). In germline, CDR1 is GTSNPN, CDR2 SVGIG (reference sequence). This CDR3 has 12 amino acids. Trimming cost V 7 bases and J 4 bases, with 13 bases left between them. In DNA, the CDR3 is TGTGCCTTCGGACAGCTCGTCTATGGCTACACCTTC. Protein: CAFGQLVYGYTF.